A selection of T cell receptor beta chains follows, all from one sample in a study of PD-L1 blockade in urothelial cancer. Some clones are missing from TCRdb's copy, which holds only in-frame ones; the method was immunoSEQ multiplex PCR. The sample lists 30,000 to 45,000 clones; over 75% were seen once. This sample comprised PBMCs, obtained around atezolizumab (anti-PD-L1) treatment. The receptors were sampled from a man between 65 and 85 years old with urothelial cancer. CDR3s include the opening cysteine and the closing phenylalanine or tryptophan. D genes are given only for firm matches. Size is omitted from some rows. Given values are once, few, many or a class for expanded clones.

J	V	size	D	CDR3	DNA
TRBJ2-2	TRBV10-1	NA	NA	CASSVQGNTGELFF	TGCGCCAGCAGTGTACAGGGAAACACCGGGGAGCTGTTTTTT
TRBJ2-1	TRBV5-1	NA	TRBD1	CASSFPTGNEQFF	TGCGCCAGCAGCTTCCCGACAGGGAATGAGCAGTTCTTC
TRBJ2-1	TRBV28	NA	TRBD1	CASSQLGQGTYNEQFF	TGTGCCAGCAGTCAACTTGGACAGGGAACCTACAATGAGCAGTTCTTC
TRBJ1-5	TRBV28	medium-sized	NA	CASSLRQISNQPQHF	TGTGCCAGCAGTTTAAGACAGATAAGCAATCAGCCCCAGCATTTT
TRBJ1-4	TRBV19	NA	NA	CASRSLDSNEKLFF	TGTGCCAGTAGGTCTCTAGACAGTAATGAAAAACTGTTTTTT
TRBJ2-2	TRBV9	NA	NA	CASNSANTGELFF	TGTGCCAGCAATAGTGCGAACACCGGGGAGCTGTTTTTT
TRBJ2-1	TRBV15	NA	TRBD2	CATSRDAPGQRLGGSYEQFF	TGTGCCACCAGCAGAGATGCGCCAGGGCAAAGGCTCGGCGGGAGCTATGAGCAGTTCTTC
TRBJ1-5	TRBV6-1	NA	NA	CASTDPGQPQHF	TGTGCCAGCACTGACCCAGGTCAGCCCCAGCATTTT
TRBJ2-7	TRBV2	NA	TRBD2	CASSEGLASMGEQYF	TGTGCCAGCAGTGAAGGACTAGCTAGCATGGGTGAGCAGTACTTC
TRBJ2-1	TRBV21-1	NA	NA	CASSKRAKRDPYNEQFF	TGTGCCAGCAGCAAAAGGGCGAAGCGGGACCCTTACAATGAGCAGTTCTTC
TRBJ2-1	TRBV25-1	once	NA	CASRDSSAHNEQFF	TGTGCCAGCAGGGACAGTTCTGCCCACAATGAGCAGTTCTTC
TRBJ2-1	TRBV27	NA	TRBD2	CASSWNSGPYNEQFF	TGTGCCAGCAGTTGGAATAGCGGGCCCTACAATGAGCAGTTCTTC
TRBJ2-7	TRBV10-2	NA	TRBD1	CASAGGSIVYEQYF	TGCGCCAGCGCAGGGGGATCTATTGTGTACGAGCAGTACTTC
TRBJ2-5	TRBV28	NA	NA	CASSLRGQETQYF	TGTGCCAGCAGTTTACGGGGCCAAGAGACCCAGTACTTC
TRBJ1-3	TRBV30	NA	NA	CAWSAGIDGNTIYF	TGTGCCTGGAGTGCAGGGATAGATGGAAACACCATATATTTT
TRBJ2-1	TRBV10-3	NA	TRBD2	CAISGGTTLSDEQFF	TGTGCCATCAGTGGCGGGACTACACTTTCGGATGAGCAGTTCTTC
TRBJ2-7	TRBV6-4	NA	TRBD1	CASSDTPGGPLWQYF	TGTGCCAGCAGTGACACCCCAGGGGGTCCTCTATGGCAGTACTTC
TRBJ2-2	TRBV19	NA	NA	CASSRAGELFF	TGTGCCAGTAGTCGGGCCGGGGAGCTGTTTTTT
TRBJ2-5	TRBV19	NA	TRBD1	CASSQGAEATQYF	TGTGCCAGCTCACAGGGGGCCGAGGCGACCCAGTACTTC
TRBJ2-5	TRBV5-4	NA	NA	CASSLAVEETQYF	TGTGCCAGCAGCTTGGCAGTGGAGGAGACCCAGTACTTC
TRBJ2-3	TRBV6-4	NA	NA	CASRASESTDTQYF	TGTGCCAGCAGGGCTAGCGAGAGCACAGATACGCAGTATTTT
TRBJ2-7	TRBV6-6	NA	TRBD2	CASSASSGFSYEQYF	TGTGCCAGCAGCGCTTCTAGCGGGTTTTCCTACGAGCAGTACTTC
TRBJ2-1	TRBV4-2	NA	TRBD2	CASSQDRSGRYNEQFF	TGTGCCAGCAGCCAAGATCGTAGCGGGCGATACAATGAGCAGTTCTTC
TRBJ2-3	TRBV27	NA	TRBD2	CASSSIKRLAEITDTQYF	TGTGCCAGCAGTTCCATCAAACGACTAGCGGAGATCACAGATACGCAGTATTTT
TRBJ2-7	TRBV7-9	NA	NA	CASSANLDRTFPSYEQYF	TGTGCCAGCAGCGCAAACCTAGACAGGACCTTTCCCTCCTACGAGCAGTACTTC
TRBJ2-3	TRBV5-1	once	NA	CASSLAPPGIGSDTQYF	TGCGCCAGCAGCTTGGCACCGCCAGGGATAGGTTCAGATACGCAGTATTTT
TRBJ2-7	TRBV14	NA	TRBD2	CASSQEASGTNKYEQYF	TGTGCCAGCAGCCAAGAGGCTAGCGGGACAAACAAGTACGAGCAGTACTTC
TRBJ2-7	TRBV2	NA	NA	CASSGDFNSYEQYF	TGTGCCAGCAGTGGGGACTTCAACTCCTACGAGCAGTACTTC
TRBJ2-7	TRBV4-1	NA	NA	CASSQGAGGYEQYF	TGCGCCAGCAGCCAAGGGGCAGGAGGCTACGAGCAGTACTTC
TRBJ2-2	TRBV9	NA	TRBD2	CASSAQRDTNTGELFF	TGTGCCAGCAGCGCCCAGCGGGATACGAACACCGGGGAGCTGTTTTTT
TRBJ2-5	TRBV29-1	NA	NA	CSVGRGETQYF	TGCAGCGTTGGGAGGGGAGAGACCCAGTACTTC
TRBJ1-3	TRBV18	NA	NA	CASSSAGASYGNTIYF	TGTGCCAGCTCTTCCGCAGGGGCCTCCTATGGAAACACCATATATTTT
TRBJ2-7	TRBV5-4	NA	NA	CASSLDLASSYEQYF	TGTGCCAGCAGCTTGGATCTAGCGAGCTCCTACGAGCAGTACTTC
TRBJ1-2	TRBV6-5	NA	NA	CATAGEGVNYGYTF	TGTGCCACCGCGGGGGAGGGGGTTAACTATGGCTACACCTTC
TRBJ1-2	TRBV28	NA	NA	CASSLGGDYGYTF	TGTGCCAGCAGTTTGGGGGGGGACTATGGCTACACCTTC
TRBJ2-1	TRBV7-9	NA	NA	CASSPFWGASGYYNEQFF	TGTGCCAGCAGCCCATTTTGGGGGGCTAGCGGCTACTACAATGAGCAGTTCTTC
TRBJ2-5	TRBV9	NA	NA	CASSVDRGLQETQYF	TGTGCCAGCAGCGTAGATCGCGGTCTACAAGAGACCCAGTACTTC
TRBJ2-2	TRBV30	NA	TRBD2	CAWKASGRNTGELFF	TGTGCCTGGAAGGCTAGCGGGAGGAACACCGGGGAGCTGTTTTTT
TRBJ2-3	TRBV5-1	NA	TRBD1	CASSGQGSDTQYF	TGCGCCAGCAGCGGACAGGGTTCCGATACGCAGTATTTT
TRBJ2-1	TRBV7-3	NA	NA	CASSLGGNQVAEQFF	TGTGCCAGCAGCTTAGGAGGGAACCAGGTGGCTGAGCAGTTCTTC
TRBJ2-3	TRBV5-6	NA	TRBD1	CASSPYGQGWDTQYF	TGTGCCAGCAGCCCATATGGACAGGGGTGGGATACGCAGTATTTT
TRBJ2-5	TRBV29-1	NA	TRBD2	CSVAPSRGAGGTQYF	TGCAGCGTTGCCCCCTCTCGGGGGGCGGGGGGGACCCAGTACTTC
TRBJ2-2	TRBV2	NA	TRBD2	CASSLQTSGTGELFF	TGTGCCAGCAGCCTACAGACTAGCGGTACCGGGGAGCTGTTTTTT
TRBJ2-7	TRBV5-5	NA	NA	CASSLGSFGGEQYF	TGTGCCAGCAGCTTGGGCAGCTTCGGAGGCGAGCAGTACTTC
TRBJ2-3	TRBV5-8	NA	TRBD2	CASTTSASTDTQYF	TGTGCCAGCACTACTAGCGCTAGCACAGATACGCAGTATTTT
TRBJ2-1	TRBV5-1	few	NA	CASSRVSFYNEQFF	TGCGCCAGCAGCCGGGTGTCTTTTTACAATGAGCAGTTCTTC
TRBJ2-3	TRBV29-1	NA	TRBD1	CSGIGQGVADTQYF	TGCAGCGGTATTGGACAGGGCGTCGCAGATACGCAGTATTTT
TRBJ2-7	TRBV29-1	NA	NA	CSVLQGYEQYF	TGCAGCGTACTACAGGGCTACGAGCAGTACTTC
TRBJ2-3	TRBV5-1	NA	TRBD2	CASSLYPGGPERDTQYF	TGCGCCAGCAGCTTGTATCCGGGAGGGCCTGAAAGAGATACGCAGTATTTT
TRBJ2-7	TRBV5-8	NA	TRBD1	CASSPKTGVGVEQYF	TGTGCCAGCAGCCCCAAAACAGGGGTCGGGGTCGAGCAGTACTTC
TRBJ1-4	TRBV10-3	NA	NA	CAISGETSKKLFF	TGTGCCATCAGTGGGGAGACTTCCAAAAAACTGTTTTTT
TRBJ1-1	TRBV11-2	NA	NA	CASSLNLGMNTEAFF	TGTGCCAGCAGCTTAAACTTGGGCATGAACACTGAAGCTTTCTTT
TRBJ2-7	TRBV5-6	NA	TRBD2	CASSPPGTSGSRTYEQYF	TGTGCCAGCAGCCCCCCCGGGACTAGCGGGAGTAGGACCTACGAGCAGTACTTC
TRBJ1-4	TRBV28	NA	NA	CASSFGLTVNEKLFF	TGTGCCAGCAGTTTCGGTCTGACAGTTAATGAAAAACTGTTTTTT
TRBJ1-1	TRBV2	NA	NA	CASSGDTLNTEAFF	TGTGCCAGCAGTGGGGACACCTTGAACACTGAAGCTTTCTTT